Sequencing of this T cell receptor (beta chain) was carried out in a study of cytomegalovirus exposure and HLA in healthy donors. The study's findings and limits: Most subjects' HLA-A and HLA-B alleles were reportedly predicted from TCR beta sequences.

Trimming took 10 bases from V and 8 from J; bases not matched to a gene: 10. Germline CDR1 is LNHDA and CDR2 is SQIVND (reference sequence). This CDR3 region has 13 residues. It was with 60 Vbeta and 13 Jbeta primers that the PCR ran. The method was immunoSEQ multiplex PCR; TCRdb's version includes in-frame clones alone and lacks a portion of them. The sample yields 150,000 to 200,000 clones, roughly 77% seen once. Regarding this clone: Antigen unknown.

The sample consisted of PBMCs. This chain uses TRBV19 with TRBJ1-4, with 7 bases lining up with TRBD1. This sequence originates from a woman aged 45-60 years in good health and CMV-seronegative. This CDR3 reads CATSDRVGEKLFF. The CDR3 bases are TGTGCCACCTCTGACAGGGTGGGGGAAAAACTGTTTTTT.